The 30 T cell receptor beta chains in this list originate from one sample, sequenced in a study of blood T cell repertoires in COVID-19 (dated by TCRdb to 2018 to 2021). Libraries were constructed by the immunoSEQ multiplex PCR assay. Here the immuneACCESS table is served through TCRdb, limited to in-frame sequences with V and J called. Missing clones are a known gap in these copies; in checked studies unresolved V genes cover under half, and the rest lacks a known reason. The table for this sample lists around 70,000 clones; about four fifths of them were counted only once. Together, the top ten hold around 21% of the sample. The sequenced sample consisted of peripheral blood. These receptors were collected from a man between 70 and 80 years old with acute or convalescent COVID-19.

The chain couples TRBV18 to TRBJ1-5, with 10 bases identical to TRBD1. Germline V gene data show CDR1 as KGHSH and CDR2 as LQKENI. Trimming removed 9 bases from V and 5 bases from J; junction bases left unmatched: 4. This CDR3 comprises 13 residues. CDR3 in amino acids: CASGGQGDQPQHF. The CDR3 region has the DNA TGTGCCAGTGGAGGACAGGGGGATCAGCCCCAGCATTTT.

As DNA, the CDR3 is TGCGCCAGCAGCTCGCTCCCGGGACTAGGCATCAATGAGCAGTTCTTC. As protein: CASSSLPGLGINEQFF. The chain has TRBV5-1 and TRBJ2-1; 8 nucleotides line up with TRBD2. V was pared by 3 bases and J by 6 bases, with 11 bases of the junction left unmatched. Germline CDR1 and CDR2: SGHRS and YFSETQ. CDR3 length: 16 amino acids.

In this sample, this clone turned up a few times. The gene calls are TRBV7-8 and TRBJ2-3, with D possibly TRBD2 on 5 matching bases. Looked up from germline, CDR1 is SGHVS and CDR2 is FQNEAQ. The V gene lost 4 bases and the J gene lost 5 bases, with 16 bases spanning the gap. This CDR3 comprises 15 residues. The CDR3 DNA reads TGTGCCAGCAGCTCAACGGCGACTACCCTAGATACGCAGTATTTT. Translated: CASSSTATTLDTQYF.

This chain uses TRBV7-2 with TRBJ2-2; a possible D gene is TRBD2 (6 bases). V was pared by 2 bases and J by 5 bases, with 15 bases between. Per the germline V gene, CDR1 is SGHTA and CDR2 is FQGNSA. The CDR3 has 16 residues. The CDR3 DNA is TGTGCCAGCAGCTTAAAGGTTTTTAGCGGAACCGGGGAGCTGTTTTTT. Its translation: CASSLKVFSGTGELFF.

The chain recombines TRBV9 with TRBJ2-3, with D maybe TRBD2 (6 bases). The CDR3 runs to 16 residues. Germline CDR1 reads SGDLS; CDR2 reads YYNGEE. With 0 bases removed from V and 2 bases from J, the gap between germline ends came to 13 bases. This chain's CDR3 is CASSVGRLATTDTQYF. The CDR3 bases are TGTGCCAGCAGCGTAGGCCGGCTAGCGACCACAGATACGCAGTATTTT.

This clone occurred once. The chain combines TRBV11-1 with TRBJ2-7; TRBD1 might be the D (6 bases). Deletions cut 6 bases from V and 6 bases from J, with 18 bases between. The CDR3 is made up of 14 amino acids. Germline values: CDR1 SGHAT, CDR2 FQDESV (reference sequence). The CDR3 DNA reads TGTGCCAGCAGTATTAGGGGGAATTCACGCGAGCAGTACTTC. Translation gives CASSIRGNSREQYF.

This chain uses TRBV6-6 with TRBJ2-1, with D possibly TRBD2 on 6 matching bases. V lost 0 bases to trimming and J lost 6 bases, with 6 bases between them. The length of the CDR3 is 13 residues. The germline V gene has CDR1 MNHNY and CDR2 SVGAGI (reference sequence). CDR3 sequence reads: CASSYSEGNEQFF. The CDR3 nucleotides read TGTGCCAGCAGTTACTCGGAGGGCAATGAGCAGTTCTTC.

The rearrangement joins TRBV7-9 to TRBJ2-7; D remains ambiguous. The CDR3 consists of 13 residues. Germline V gene lookup returns CDR1 SEHNR and CDR2 FQNEAQ (reference sequence). With 6 bases removed from V and 0 bases from J, the gap between germline ends came to 9 bases. In DNA, the CDR3 is TGTGCCAGCAGTAGAGTTAGCTCCTACGAGCAGTACTTC. Protein: CASSRVSSYEQYF.

The chain recombines TRBV27 with TRBJ2-7; D perhaps matches TRBD1 (5 bases). The germline CDR1 and CDR2 sequences are MNHEY and SMNVEV (reference sequence). Trimming pared 11 bases from V and 2 bases from J, leaving 16 bases between. This CDR3 region has 13 residues. CDR3 in amino acids: CARLPGCAYEQYF. The CDR3 DNA follows: TGTGCCCGCCTGCCAGGGTGCGCCTACGAGCAGTACTTC.

The rearrangement joins TRBV6-5 to TRBJ2-1, with a possible D match to TRBD1 (5 bases). Germline V lookup: CDR1 MNHEY, CDR2 SVGAGI. The V end was cut by 4 bases, the J end by 2 bases, with 9 bases between. CDR3 length: 14 amino acids. Written as DNA, the CDR3 is TGTGCCAGCAGTTTTGGGGCTACCTACAATGAGCAGTTCTTC. Protein sequence: CASSFGATYNEQFF.

CDR3 sequence reads: CATSEGPGKGNEQFF. The CDR3 DNA reads as TGTGCCACCAGTGAGGGGCCTGGAAAGGGCAATGAGCAGTTCTTC. The chain uses TRBV24-1 and TRBJ2-1; possible D gene TRBD1, 5 bases. Germline assignment: CDR1 KGHDR and CDR2 SFDVKD. This CDR3 region has 15 residues. V lost 4 bases and J 6 bases, leaving 15 bases between the germline ends.

This chain links TRBV2 with TRBJ2-7, with TRBD2 matching over 10 bases. The CDR3 sequence is 12 residues long. Germline V gene lookup returns CDR1 SNHLY and CDR2 FYNNEI. J gave up 4 bases and V 10 bases, and 4 bases lay outside the gene matches. The CDR3 region has the DNA TGTGCCATCCTAGCGGGAGATTACGAGCAGTACTTC. Its translation is CAILAGDYEQYF. Full variable domain (rest looked up from reference TRBV2 and TRBJ2-7): EPEVTQTPSHQVTQMGQEVILRCVPISNHLYFYWYRQILGQKVEFLVSFYNNEISEKSEIFDDQFSVERPDGSNFTLKIRSTKLEDSAMYFCAILAGDYEQYFGPGTRLTVT.

The chain carries TRBV5-1 and TRBJ1-1; maybe TRBD1 (6 bases). CDR1 SGHRS and CDR2 YFSETQ come from the germline V gene. The ends were cut back, 4 bases at V and 0 bases at J, with 10 bases in the middle. The CDR3 has 14 residues. The CDR3 here is CASSPGTMNTEAFF. The CDR3 DNA sequence: TGCGCCAGCAGCCCGGGGACAATGAACACTGAAGCTTTCTTT.

The chain is built from TRBV10-3 and TRBJ1-4, with D tentatively TRBD1 (5 bases). CDR1 is ENHRY and CDR2 is SYGVKD in the germline V gene. CDR3 length: 15 amino acids. V was pared by 0 bases and J by 7 bases, with 12 bases between. In DNA, the CDR3 is TGTGCCATCAGTGAGTCTGGCGGGGGATTTGAAAAACTGTTTTTT. Protein product: CAISESGGGFEKLFF.

This chain links TRBV29-1 with TRBJ2-2; 8 bases agree with TRBD2. Trimming removed 3 bases from V and 4 bases from J; junction bases left unmatched: 7. The germline V gene encodes CDR1 SQVTM and CDR2 ANQGSEA. The CDR3 totals 15 residues. In DNA form, the CDR3 reads TGCAGCGTTGACTCCGGGAGGGCGGGCACCGGGGAGCTGTTTTTT. It is translated as CSVDSGRAGTGELFF.

The chain links TRBV3-1 (or the pseudogene TRBV3-2) to TRBJ2-7; possible D gene TRBD2, 7 bases. There are 15 residues in the CDR3. V lost 6 bases to trimming and J lost 2 bases, with 17 bases between them. Germline lookup yields CDR1 LGHDT and CDR2 YNNKEL (reference sequence). The CDR3 sequence: CASSPDGGPPYEQYF. CDR3 DNA: TGTGCCAGCAGTCCCGACGGGGGGCCCCCCTACGAGCAGTACTTC.

The chain employs TRBV7-3 and TRBJ2-1; 10 nucleotides align to TRBD2. Germline lookup yields CDR1 SGHTA and CDR2 FQGTGA. J gave up 4 bases and V 3 bases, and 3 bases lay outside the gene matches. There are 15 residues in the CDR3. The CDR3 sequence: CASSLLAGEYNEQFF. The CDR3 nucleotides are TGTGCCAGCAGCTTGCTAGCGGGAGAGTACAATGAGCAGTTCTTC.

This chain links TRBV19 with TRBJ2-5; the match to TRBD2 covers 10 bases. CDR3 length equals 15 residues. With V trimmed by 3 bases and J by 5 bases, 6 bases remained unmatched. CDR1 and CDR2 from the germline V gene are LNHDA and SQIVND (reference sequence). The CDR3 sequence: CASSMSSGSGETQYF. In DNA, the CDR3 is TGTGCCAGTAGTATGTCTAGCGGGAGTGGGGAGACCCAGTACTTC.

This clone has more than one count but fewer than ten. The V gene is TRBV19, the J gene TRBJ2-2; 11 nucleotides line up with TRBD1. The V gene end was trimmed by 8 bases and the J gene end by 4 bases; junction bases not matched to a gene: 6. Germline CDR1 is LNHDA and CDR2 is SQIVND (reference sequence). The CDR3 totals 15 residues. CDR3 region: CASVRTGGSTGELFF. As DNA, the CDR3 is TGTGCCAGTGTTAGGACAGGGGGCTCCACCGGGGAGCTGTTTTTT.

This clone was counted a few times. This sequence joins TRBV4-2 and TRBJ2-1, with D tentatively TRBD1 (6 bases). From germline, CDR1 is LGHNA and CDR2 YNFKEQ. The CDR3 spans 16 residues. Trimming took 0 bases from V and 2 from J, leaving 11 bases between them. The CDR3 spells CASSQDLGATYNEQFF. The CDR3 nucleotides read TGTGCCAGCAGCCAAGATTTGGGGGCCACCTACAATGAGCAGTTCTTC.

The CDR3 sequence: CASSAGQGAMNTEAFF. The CDR3 nucleotides are TGTGCCAGTAGTGCCGGACAGGGGGCAATGAACACTGAAGCTTTCTTT. The J gene is TRBJ1-1, the V gene TRBV19; 11 bases agree with TRBD1. This CDR3 contains 16 residues. Germline loops: CDR1 LNHDA, CDR2 SQIVND (reference sequence). V was pared by 5 bases and J by 0 bases, with 5 bases of the junction left unmatched.

J is TRBJ1-2 and V is TRBV6-6, with D hard to call. CDR1 and CDR2 (germline): MNHNY, SVGAGI (reference sequence). Trimming took off 2 bases at V and 1 base at J, with 5 bases between the two ends. There are 13 residues in the CDR3. The CDR3 region is CASSYEVNYGYTF. Written as DNA, the CDR3 is TGTGCCAGCAGTTACGAGGTTAACTATGGCTACACCTTC.

Concerning this clone itself: At one end the junction does not follow the germline gene, possibly because of a read error. Here the CDR3 reads CASSLSRAETDTQYF. CDR3 coding DNA: TGTGCTAGCAGCTTGAGCAGGGCGGAGACAGATACGCAGTATTTT. V and J are TRBV7-7 and TRBJ2-3; possibly TRBD1 for D (5 bases). The germline CDR1 and CDR2 sequences are SSHAT and FNYEAQ (reference sequence). The length of the CDR3 is 15 residues.

The chain carries TRBV3-1 (or the pseudogene TRBV3-2) and TRBJ2-7; 10 nucleotides agree with TRBD1. CDR3 length: 15 residues. Germline V gives CDR1 LGHDT, CDR2 YNNKEL (reference sequence). Losses at the gene ends were 2 bases for V and 7 bases for J; bases not matched to a gene: 8. The CDR3: CASSQPGQGLVEQYF. CDR3 sequence (DNA): TGTGCCAGCAGCCAACCGGGACAGGGGCTAGTGGAGCAGTACTTC.

A few counts support this clone. CDR3 residues: CASSLPGQSSYEQYF. The CDR3 DNA reads as TGTGCCAGCAGCCTCCCGGGACAGAGCTCCTACGAGCAGTACTTC. This chain uses TRBV5-6 with TRBJ2-7, with 7 bases that match TRBD1. Germline CDR1 is SGHDT and CDR2 is YYEEEE. Trimming took 4 bases from V and 0 from J; bases not matched to a gene: 7. CDR3 length: 15 amino acids.

This clone was seen a few times. The V gene is TRBV27, the J gene TRBJ2-7, with TRBD1 matching 10 bases. V shed 5 bases, J shed 6 bases, and the junction held 7 bases outside the gene matches. CDR3 size: 14 residues. Germline V lookup: CDR1 MNHEY, CDR2 SMNVEV (reference sequence). The CDR3 DNA reads as TGTGCCAGCAGTCCCTGGGACAGGGGCGGCGAGCAGTACTTC. This gives the protein CASSPWDRGGEQYF.

The chain uses TRBV14 and TRBJ2-5; weak D call: TRBD2 (5 bases). Trimming left V 2 bases short and J 5 bases short, with 18 bases between. CDR1 is SGHDN and CDR2 is FVKESK in the germline V gene. The CDR3 loop spans 16 amino acids. CDR3 amino acids: CASSQIVAGPAETQYF. CDR3 DNA: TGTGCCAGCAGCCAAATAGTTGCGGGCCCGGCGGAGACCCAGTACTTC.

The chain links TRBV5-1 to TRBJ1-4; a weak D match, TRBD1 (6 bases). This CDR3 has 13 amino acids. Germline V gene data show CDR1 as SGHRS and CDR2 as YFSETQ. The ends were cut back, 8 bases at V and 3 bases at J, with 11 bases in the middle. The CDR3 reads CASRDTANEKLFF. DNA for the CDR3: TGCGCCAGTCGGGACACCGCTAATGAAAAACTGTTTTTT. Full variable domain (remainder filled in from reference TRBV5-1 and TRBJ1-4): KAGVTQTPRYLIKTRGQQVTLSCSPISGHRSVSWYQQTPGQGLQFLFEYFSETQRNKGNFPGRFSGRQFSNSRSEMNVSTLELGDSALYLCASRDTANEKLFFGSGTQLSVL.

V gene TRBV15 combines with J gene TRBJ2-7; D may be TRBD1 (6 bases). The CDR3 totals 17 residues. CDR1 is LNHNV, CDR2 YYDKDF, per germline (reference sequence). The V end was cut by 4 bases, the J end by 0 bases, with 19 bases between. The CDR3, as DNA: TGTGCCACCAGCAACCCAGGGGAACAGGTTGTCTCCTACGAGCAGTACTTC. It specifies CATSNPGEQVVSYEQYF.

This chain uses TRBV13 with TRBJ2-7; D might be TRBD2 (5 bases). CDR1 and CDR2 (germline): PRHDT, FYEKMQ (reference sequence). The CDR3 totals 15 residues. V lost 5 bases and J lost 7, with 21 bases in between. CDR3 sequence: CASSDPLSATGEQYF. CDR3 bases: TGTGCCAGCAGCGACCCACTCAGCGCGACGGGGGAGCAGTACTTC.